The rows below give T cell receptor beta chains drawn from one sample of a study of blood T cell repertoires in COVID-19. Here immunoSEQ multiplex PCR was the method, and the copy in TCRdb shows in-frame clones only, minus some. Among about 210,000 clones listed, around nine tenths were seen once. Sequences were obtained from peripheral blood. The receptor set was obtained from a man aged 35-49 years with acute or convalescent COVID-19. Each CDR3 is given without its conserved first and last residue.

v_gene | CDR3aa
TRBV7-9 | ASGGQGGTGELF
TRBV5-1 | ASSIDWSSGNTIY
TRBV7-2 | ASSLGPTLGSSYEQY
TRBV5-1 | ASSLGLLSYEQY
TRBV6-5 | ASSTSGEAETQY
TRBV6-5 | ASSYSRLRVGYGYT
TRBV11-2 | ASSFQGRGTEAF
TRBV4-2 | ASSQDQGTEAF
TRBV7-2 | ASSLRGEREQF
TRBV9 | ASSAGVGTNYGYT
TRBV3-1/TRBV3-2 | ASSQGDRGSYNEQF
TRBV6-5 | ASSNRDIVSGGYT
TRBV30 | AWTRTENTEAF
TRBV2 | ASSEVGHYYGYT
TRBV14 | ASSRQGNTEAF
TRBV30 | AWRGQPYEQY
TRBV4-2 | ASSQDPGVGTGGYT
TRBV27 | ASSLNRDHSGNTIY
TRBV2 | ASSDGLGVNEQF
TRBV30 | AWSRGETQY
TRBV24-1 | ATSDLGTSGRGHEQF
TRBV29-1 | SGFIRGRGIDYGYT
TRBV7-9 | ASTIPGLGDNEQF
TRBV7-9 | ASSFSGASGNTIY
TRBV11-2 | ASSFWLEVYEQY
TRBV29-1 | SVVRAGLNEQF
TRBV2 | ASTGQGVNGYT
TRBV27 | ASSRDRANTEAF
TRBV2 | ASSARTGLSQPQH
TRBV19 | ASKDIQGNYQPQH
TRBV5-1 | ASSFLYEQY
TRBV7-6 | ASSLNFRGLVNTEAF
TRBV7-3 | ASSLDRTQGN
TRBV30 | AWSTPGQGDEKLF
TRBV5-1 | ASSLTLRGRGTYGYT
TRBV24-1 | ATSRGRAYGYT
TRBV30 | AWGQTFGEQY
TRBV19 | ASNALTTGIFGYT
TRBV28 | ASGAPGQGAYEQY
TRBV28 | ASSPEKTGRSYEQY
TRBV4-1 | ASSQEDRGGTDTQY
TRBV27 | ASRDFAETNYGYT
TRBV6-6 | ASSYAGGGYGYT
TRBV25-1 | ASIEGGRNYGYT
TRBV29-1 | SVDRSGGYT
TRBV29-1 | SVAHTGDTGELF
TRBV7-2 | ASSPPLTGSEAF
TRBV4-1 | ASSHTSGGAADTQY
TRBV10-3 | AISPTSGRGEQF
TRBV28 | ASSPGLAGLKEQF
TRBV19 | ASTVGGRLNEQF
TRBV19 | ASSEDFKRTGNYGYT
TRBV21-1 | ASSKPQDNEQF
TRBV21-1 | ASSKESERPPEGGANVLT
TRBV5-6 | ASSGIPGLAGHQETQY
TRBV6-2/TRBV6-3 | ASSFLTEAF